This T cell receptor beta chain was sequenced for a study of blood T cell repertoires in COVID-19. Study background: Acute and convalescent COVID-19 samples came from the United States, Italy and Spain.

CDR1 and CDR2 from the germline V gene are SGHRS and YFSETQ. V trimming: 4 bases; J trimming: 8 bases; junction bases outside the gene matches: 8. The CDR3 sequence is 14 residues long. The repertoire was sequenced with immunoSEQ multiplex PCR; TCRdb's copy has only in-frame clones and lacks some. Among about 93,000 clones, 75% to 90% were seen once, and the ten largest hold approximately 1.6%. Material for sequencing was peripheral blood. J is TRBJ1-3 and V is TRBV5-1, with 8 bases fitting TRBD1. This receptor was identified in a human donor with active COVID-19. The donor label of this sample is uncertain. The CDR3 reads CASSGDRWVDTIYF. The DNA of the CDR3 is TGCGCCAGCAGCGGGGACAGGTGGGTCGACACCATATATTTT.